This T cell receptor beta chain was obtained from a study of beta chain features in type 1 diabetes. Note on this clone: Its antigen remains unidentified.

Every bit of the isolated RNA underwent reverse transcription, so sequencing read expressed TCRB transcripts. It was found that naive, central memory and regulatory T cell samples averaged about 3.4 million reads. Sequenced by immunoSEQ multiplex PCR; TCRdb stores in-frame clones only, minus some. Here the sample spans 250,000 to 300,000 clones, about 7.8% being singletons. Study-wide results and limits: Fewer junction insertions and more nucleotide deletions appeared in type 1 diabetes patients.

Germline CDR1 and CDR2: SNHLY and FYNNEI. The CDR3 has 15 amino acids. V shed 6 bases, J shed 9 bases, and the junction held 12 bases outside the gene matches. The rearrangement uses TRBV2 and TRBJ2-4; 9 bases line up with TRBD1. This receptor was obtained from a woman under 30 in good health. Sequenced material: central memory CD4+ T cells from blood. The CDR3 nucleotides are TGTGCCAGCAGGTCACAGGGGGCCCCCATAGGCATTCAGTACTTC. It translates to CASRSQGAPIGIQYF.